This record covers a single TCR beta chain. Generated by immunoSEQ multiplex PCR, the TCRdb table keeps only in-frame clones and is missing some. The table lists roughly 95,000 clones, 86% of them singletons. This record belongs to a study of OX40 agonist ivuxolimab in advanced cancers. CDR3 length: 13 residues. The V and J ends lost 4 bases and 2 bases respectively, with 8 bases between them. Germline CDR1 MNHNS, CDR2 SASEGT. The TCR comes from an adult with an advanced solid tumor such as melanoma, head and neck, liver or kidney cancer. The specimen was CD4+ or CD8+ T cells sorted from blood, collected in a trial of the OX40 agonist ivuxolimab. This sequence joins TRBV6-1 and TRBJ1-1; D remains unclear. CDR3 nucleotides: TGTGCCAGCAGTGCCTGGGGTAACACTGAAGCTTTCTTT. Amino acids: CASSAWGNTEAFF.